The present T cell receptor beta chain was sequenced within a study of monozygotic twins with inflammatory bowel disease. TCRdb re-called the 5' RACE reads and catalogs CDR3 proteins one per entry, DNA excluded. Its table lists 420,000 or so distinct CDR3 sequences. Germline-derived CDR1 and CDR2 are SGHTA and FQGNSA. The CDR3 has 15 amino acids. The receptor was derived from a human donor with ulcerative colitis or Crohn's disease, or a healthy co-twin of an affected twin (not recorded which). The sequencing sample was made of blood. The V and J genes are TRBV7-2 and TRBJ2-2; as DNA is missing, the TRBD1 call by TCRdb cannot be tested. The CDR3 here is CASTPNTGDTGELFF.